Listed below are T cell receptor beta chains from one sample, sequenced in a study. TCRdb independently ran MiXCR on the RT-PCR reads; one entry per CDR3 protein. Here the sample spans hundreds of thousands of distinct CDR3 sequences, approximately 15% being singletons. Material for sequencing was memory CD4+ T cells from blood. These receptor sequences come from a female donor in good health, serving as a healthy control. Each CDR3 is given with its conserved first and last residue. Fields, in order: clone size, J gene, CDR3 length, V gene, D gene, CDR3 protein, CDR3 DNA. D genes are given only for firm matches. Clone sizes are given selectively: once, few, many, or a class where the clone is expanded.

clone size: NA; J gene: TRBJ1-5; CDR3 length: 13; V gene: TRBV2; D gene: TRBD1; CDR3 protein: CASSPTGGEPQHF; CDR3 DNA: TGTGCCAGCAGTCCGACAGGGGGCGAGCCCCAGCATTTT
clone size: few; J gene: TRBJ1-1; CDR3 length: 14; V gene: TRBV12-3/TRBV12-4; D gene: NA; CDR3 protein: CASSRRARGTEAFF; CDR3 DNA: TGTGCCAGCAGCCGACGGGCCCGTGGAACTGAAGCTTTCTTT
clone size: NA; J gene: TRBJ2-3; CDR3 length: 15; V gene: TRBV7-8; D gene: NA; CDR3 protein: CASSPRDLSTDTQYF; CDR3 DNA: TGTGCCAGCAGCCCAAGGGACCTAAGCACAGATACGCAGTATTTT
clone size: many; J gene: TRBJ1-5; CDR3 length: 18; V gene: TRBV15; D gene: NA; CDR3 protein: CATSRVPAKAYSNQPQHF; CDR3 DNA: TGTGCCACCAGCAGAGTTCCGGCGAAGGCTTATAGCAATCAGCCCCAGCATTTT
clone size: many; J gene: TRBJ2-3; CDR3 length: 14; V gene: TRBV6-5; D gene: TRBD1; CDR3 protein: CASRKTGATDTQYF; CDR3 DNA: TGTGCCAGCAGGAAGACAGGGGCCACAGATACGCAGTATTTT
clone size: many; J gene: TRBJ1-6; CDR3 length: 12; V gene: TRBV4-3; D gene: NA; CDR3 protein: CASSQGRNRVHF; CDR3 DNA: TGCGCCAGCAGCCAAGGGAGAAATCGAGTCCACTTT
clone size: NA; J gene: TRBJ1-2; CDR3 length: 16; V gene: TRBV11-2; D gene: NA; CDR3 protein: CASSLGFVRANYGYTF; CDR3 DNA: TGTGCCAGCAGCTTAGGCTTCGTCAGGGCGAACTATGGCTACACCTTC
clone size: many; J gene: TRBJ2-1; CDR3 length: 16; V gene: TRBV6-5; D gene: TRBD2; CDR3 protein: CASSYSGGTTRNEQFF; CDR3 DNA: TGTGCCAGCAGTTACTCAGGTGGGACTACCCGCAATGAGCAGTTCTTC
clone size: many; J gene: TRBJ2-3; CDR3 length: 16; V gene: TRBV5-1; D gene: NA; CDR3 protein: CASSLAPGVYTDTQYF; CDR3 DNA: TGCGCCAGCAGCTTGGCCCCAGGGGTCTACACAGATACGCAGTATTTT
clone size: NA; J gene: TRBJ1-4; CDR3 length: 11; V gene: TRBV28; D gene: NA; CDR3 protein: CASRQGGKLFF; CDR3 DNA: TGTGCCAGCCGGCAGGGCGGTAAACTGTTTTTT
clone size: many; J gene: TRBJ2-3; CDR3 length: 13; V gene: TRBV29-1; D gene: NA; CDR3 protein: CSATRAGTDTQYF; CDR3 DNA: TGCAGCGCTACGCGGGCCGGGACAGATACGCAGTATTTT
clone size: NA; J gene: TRBJ1-1; CDR3 length: 14; V gene: TRBV6-6; D gene: NA; CDR3 protein: CASSYENLNTEAFF; CDR3 DNA: TGTGCCAGCAGTTACGAAAACCTGAACACTGAAGCTTTCTTT